This T cell receptor (beta chain) was profiled in a study of cytomegalovirus exposure and HLA in healthy donors. The germline V and J ends were trimmed by 3 bases and 6 bases, with 18 bases remaining between them. From germline, CDR1 is PRHDT and CDR2 FYEKMQ (reference sequence). The CDR3 length is 17 residues. In this sample, this clone turned up once. Vbeta (60) and Jbeta (13) primers were used in the PCR. The protocol was immunoSEQ multiplex PCR, while the TCRdb copy is restricted to in-frame clones and leaves out a portion. This sample has approximately 110,000 clones, with approximately 78% found just once.

Sample: PBMCs. The J gene is TRBJ1-6, the V gene TRBV13; no clear D. The TCR comes from a woman aged 40 to 49 in good health and CMV-seropositive. The CDR3 region is CASSLGSRSRINSPLHF. In DNA, the CDR3 is TGTGCCAGCAGCTTGGGTTCAAGGAGCAGAATTAATTCACCCCTCCACTTT.